This record looks at one T cell receptor (beta chain) sequence and its context. Its antigen is as yet unknown. Documented time point: baseline, week 1 (first vaccination visit). Described treatment: pre-vaccination baseline after standard-of-care therapy. The data stem from a study of a mutant IDH1 vaccine in newly diagnosed glioma. Overall study: Males made up 62.5% and females roughly 38% of treated patients, whose mean age was roughly 40 years. Earlier care involved radiotherapy, temozolomide, or both, and the majority received both.

Study results and limitations: Detectable vaccine-induced immune responses arose in approximately 93% of patients.

Clones were read by immunoSEQ multiplex PCR, and TCRdb kept only the in-frame ones, dropping some. The sample shows tens of thousands of clones, roughly four fifths of them seen only once. The origin of this receptor is a woman in her fifties or sixties with glioma. The sequencing here drew on PBMCs, taken from a glioma patient treated with radiotherapy, temozolomide or both.

DNA of the CDR3: TGTGCCAGCAGTACCGGGACGGGGAATTCACCCCTCCACTTT. Translating it yields CASSTGTGNSPLHF. The V call is TRBV28, the J call TRBJ1-6; maybe TRBD1 (5 bases). Trimming removed 5 bases from V and 7 bases from J, with 12 bases in between. This CDR3 spans 14 amino acids. Germline loops: CDR1 MDHEN, CDR2 SYDVKM.